This record looks at one T cell receptor (beta chain) sequence and its context. It has no known antigen specificity. These data originate in a study of cytomegalovirus exposure and HLA in healthy donors (TCRdb year 2017). A note on the overall study: According to an earlier analysis of 587 of the donors, roughly 180 million T cells yielded roughly 110 million unique TCR beta sequences and approximately 280 Gb of sequence data. An early release that covered about 600 HLA-typed donors contained about 290 gigabases of sequencing data and tens of millions of unique TCR sequences. Among the roughly 380 genotyped donors, under 90% belonged to the genetic ancestry cluster associated with self-reported Caucasian donors. The aim of the study was to test whether cataloging public T cell receptors could identify signatures of past pathogen exposure. The study profiled the T cell repertoires of more than 500 subjects by immunosequencing and related them to cytomegalovirus serostatus. In addition to the first cohort of 666 subjects, a separate validation cohort of 120 different subjects was used. To predict cytomegalovirus infection status, the study brought together high-throughput TCR immunosequencing, statistical association of individual TCRs with disease status, and machine learning. In a later analysis, previously published TCR beta repertoires from some 640 donors were re-analyzed and high-resolution HLA genotyping was added so that TCR occurrence patterns could be studied. In the later analysis, no new phenotypic data were used to find candidate immune exposures; instead, reliance was placed on TCR beta sequences and their occurrence across donors. An earlier analysis of several hundred of the donors applied high-throughput TCR beta sequencing to assess whether each TCR beta V gene segment acted as functional or pseudogenic. Donor age, sex, ethnicity and CMV serostatus were collected together with the repertoire data. In a later genetic analysis, genome-wide SNP genotypes for about three fifths of the roughly 670 donors were used, and that subset was treated as a discovery cohort. Every repertoire in the discovery cohort had been generated on one and the same sequencing platform. HLA typing included class I and class II loci at four-digit resolution. Typing coverage varied by locus: about 620-630 donors for A, B, C, DRB1 and DQB1; roughly 510 for DQA1; around 570 for DPA1; 450 to 480 for DPB1. Because of strong linkage in the cohort, a handful of DR-DQ haplotypes were treated as single units for association and clustering. On average, 235,054 unique TCR beta nucleotide sequences were sequenced per donor among about 400 genotyped donors of the cohort, with 15% to 20% of those sequences being non-productive. Results the study describes overall, beyond this receptor: When HLA alleles, especially DR and DQ, strongly co-occurred, attributing TCR associations to individual alleles was difficult. Compared with equally common non-associated chains, HLA-associated TCR beta chains in a later analysis were more clonally expanded and had lower generation probabilities. Most TCR sequences were seen in very few donors, while some public TCRs were found in many individuals. The authors suggested that the approach could potentially be generalized to other disease states and immunological phenotypes. Compared with the approximately 670-donor mean, donors in an Asian-associated ancestry cluster had fewer N-insertions in productive TCRs, according to a later genetic analysis. The earlier analysis of a few hundred of the donors excluded around 17 rarely observed V segments, including chromosome 9 orphons, because counts were too low. In an earlier analysis of over 550 of the donors, most TCR beta V segments were observed in productive rearrangements about 90% or about 30% of the time, broadly matching IMGT annotations. A later analysis found that most CMV-associated TCR beta chains appeared HLA-restricted, with HLA associations seemingly driven largely by CMV exposure. The sequencing pipeline was judged likely to have produced a cluster of highly shared sequence variants as a technical artifact. CMV serostatus was the only immune exposure information available for the cohort. Linkage disequilibrium might explain the correlated functional status among segregating V segments, but an unknown experimental factor could not be ruled out. Sequencing depth was assumed to be roughly uniform across donors in the presence/absence analyses, though that assumption may not hold. The classifier was reported to diagnose cytomegalovirus status with high specificity and sensitivity in both the original and validation cohorts. Some IMGT-functional V segments, including TRBV6-2 and TRBV6-3, could not be distinguished by the 87-base-pair reads and were therefore excluded. In the study, some 180 TCR beta chains were listed as associated with cytomegalovirus. In a later analysis, around 17,000 TCR beta sequences were associated with specific HLA alleles at a false discovery rate of 0.05. A later analysis found that TCR association rates varied across HLA loci, with DRB1 alleles showing the most associated TCRs and HLA-C alleles the fewest. Several of the top co-occurrence clusters appeared to be linked to parvovirus B19, influenza, CMV and Epstein-Barr virus, according to a later analysis. A further reported finding was that TCR beta sequences accurately predicted the HLA-A and HLA-B alleles for most subjects in the first cohort. V-gene and J-gene trimming of TCR beta chains was associated with a missense DCLRE1C variant in a later genetic analysis, and the association was replicated in an independent cohort. Three of the identified cytomegalovirus-associated TCR beta chains were confirmed in vitro to be specific for cytomegalovirus antigens. Because HLA typing was missing for some donors at each locus, association tests included only the typed subset. Only TCR beta chains were sequenced in this cohort, and the absence of alpha or paired-chain data limited detectable features.

In total, roughly 710 healthy bone marrow donors made up the cohort. At the time of sampling, every cohort member was nominally healthy, though immune exposures that went unrecorded were likely present. The donor was CMV seronegative and belonged to the group of around 400 seronegative cohort members. Every donor gave a peripheral blood sample, and the peripheral blood mononuclear cells from that sample were used for TCR beta sequencing. The Qiagen DNeasy Blood Extraction Kit was used to extract genomic DNA from the blood cell samples. The CDR3 spans 15 residues, from the cysteine through the phenylalanine. CDR3 DNA is the only sequence kept; it has 45 bases, read in frame from the first base. Relative to germline, V is 7 bases shorter and J is 6 bases shorter, with 16 bases between their ends. According to the germline V gene, CDR1 reads MDHEN and CDR2 reads SYDVKM. Libraries were prepared through the immunoSEQ multiplex PCR assay. For the multiplex PCR, a mixture combining 60 forward primers for TCR Vbeta segments and 13 reverse primers for TCR Jbeta segments was used. A multiplex PCR assay on genomic DNA amplified the CDR3 region of rearranged TCR beta genes. Amplified TCR beta libraries were sequenced as 87-base-pair reads on the Illumina HiSeq System. Per the source publication's procedure: In a later analysis, some 80 million unique TCR beta chains were counted across the approximately 640 repertoires, and about 10 million of these chains were shared by at least two donors. Raw reads were error-corrected and collapsed into unique sequences by a nearest-neighbor algorithm in which closely related sequences were merged to remove PCR and sequencing errors. V, D and J gene segments were assigned by aligning CDR3 sequences to IMGT reference sequences. For a sequence to be retained, a match of at least six nucleotides to both a V gene segment and a J gene segment was required. Rearrangements were called productive when the CDR3 lacked stop codons and stayed in frame with V and J; all others were non-productive. Following IMGT convention, CDR3 was defined as the stretch from the second conserved V-encoded cysteine up to the conserved J-encoded phenylalanine. The earlier analysis of fewer than 700 of the donors excluded sequences that lacked an unambiguous match to a single V gene segment. An earlier analysis of 587 of the donors classified V segments as functional when productive rearrangements were above 56.7% and as segregating when the standard deviation between donors was above 5%. A statistical classification framework was developed to diagnose cytomegalovirus status using the catalog of TCR beta chain sequences. In a later analysis, V and J genes were assigned by comparing TCR nucleotide sequences against IMGT/GENE-DB human TR gene sequences. The TCRdist pipeline was used in a later analysis to assign CDR3 sequences and most-parsimonious VDJ recombination scenarios. In a later analysis, each TCR beta chain was defined by its CDR3 amino acid sequence together with its V-gene family, and reads lacking a unique V-gene family were excluded. To address suspected cross-contamination and a sequencing artifact, a later analysis removed a few hundred highly shared, low-generation-probability nucleotide sequences. A later analysis calculated a clonal expansion index for each public chain from normalized within-repertoire ranks of inferred template counts. A later analysis computed generation probabilities with a VDJ recombination model fitted to out-of-frame rearrangements, and checked the results against IGoR. In a later analysis, TCR-TCR, TCR-HLA and TCR-CMV co-occurrence was scored with hypergeometric tests, and a repertoire-size bias correction was applied to TCR pairs. A later analysis estimated false discovery rates by permuting HLA or CMV assignments 20 times. A later analysis grouped co-occurring TCRs with DBSCAN, adding TCRdist sequence similarity when clustering within HLA-allele-positive subsets. For co-occurrence clustering, repertoires with fewer than 30,000 or more than 120,000 public chains were excluded, along with five repertoires with anomalous nucleotide sharing. Here the immuneACCESS table is served through TCRdb, limited to in-frame sequences with V and J called. Missing clones are a known gap in these copies; in checked studies unresolved V genes cover under half, and the rest lacks a known reason. V and J calls and clone size come straight from that table; D and trimming were deduced from the DNA. This sample's table carries 200,000 or so clones. The ten largest clones represent approximately 0.74% of the sample.

Sequenced input: PBMCs. The rearrangement combines TRBV28 with TRBJ1-6; no D gene can be assigned with confidence. This clonotype was obtained from a boy between 5 and 17 years old in good health and CMV-seronegative. The CDR3 reads as follows: CASIGGGPLNSPLHF. The DNA reads as follows: TGTGCCAGCATAGGCGGAGGCCCCCTTAATTCACCCCTCCACTTT. When the CDR3 is completed using the reference TRBV28 and TRBJ1-6 genes on either side, the full variable domain is DVKVTQSSRYLVKRTGEKVFLECVQDMDHENMFWYRQDPGLGLRLIYFSYDVKMKEKGDIPEGYSVSREKKERFSLILESASTNQTSMYLCASIGGGPLNSPLHFGNGTRLTVT.